A single sample gave rise to the 22 T cell receptor beta chains below, sequenced in a study of human T cells and chemical hapten exposure (dated by TCRdb to the early 2020s). Library prep was done by RACE. Sequencing took place on a NextSeq 500. The public sequencing data were trimmed at Q25 with fastp and processed into clonotypes with MiXCR by TCRdb, which kept only in-frame beta chains. Rows are combined by CDR3 protein, so each entry shows the most common genes and DNA. Present in this sample are 40,000 or so distinct CDR3 sequences, just under 4% of which were seen just once. The ten largest clones add up to 26% of the sample. The sample's time point label, in plain terms: patch test 1, 2 weeks after DPC sensitization. The sample's treatment or condition, from its label and the paper: therapeutic diphenylcyclopropenone sensitization with weekly scalp DPC. Total RNA was extracted from unfractionated whole blood collected in Tempus Blood RNA tubes.

The sequenced sample was whole blood, obtained in connection with sensitization to the hapten diphenylcyclopropenone (DPC). The receptors come from a man in his forties or fifties with alopecia areata. Some clones in this sample may be carry-over from other donors' samples.

By its share, this clonotype is large. The chain couples TRBV10-1 to TRBJ2-5, with a weak D call TRBD2 (5 bases). V lost 0 bases and J lost 4, with 6 bases in between. CDR3 size: 13 residues. CDR1 is WNHNN, CDR2 SYGVQD, per germline (reference sequence). The CDR3 loop reads CASSESGGETQYF. The CDR3 nucleotides are TGCGCCAGCAGTGAGTCCGGAGGAGAGACCCAGTACTTC.

In its sample, this clonotype was seen a few times. CDR3 DNA: TGTGCCAGCAGCCTGGGACAGCTAACCTCCAATGGCTACACCTTC. It specifies CASSLGQLTSNGYTF. This chain uses TRBV12-3 or TRBV12-4 with TRBJ1-2; 7 nucleotides match TRBD1. The CDR3 sequence is 15 residues long. Losses at the gene ends were 6 bases for V and 6 bases for J; bases not matched to a gene: 13.

This clonotype was detected ten times or more. The genes are TRBV28 and TRBJ2-5; unclear D gene. V dropped 3 bases and J dropped 4 bases, with 9 bases sitting between them. Germline V lookup: CDR1 MDHEN, CDR2 SYDVKM. The CDR3 extends over 13 amino acids. The CDR3 DNA sequence: TGTGCCAGCAGTTTGGCAGGCGGAGAGACCCAGTACTTC. It codes for CASSLAGGETQYF.

V gene TRBV27 combines with J gene TRBJ2-3; unclear D gene. CDR3 length: 15 residues. Germline CDR1 MNHEY, CDR2 SMNVEV (reference sequence). Trimming removed 8 bases from V and 1 base from J, with 16 bases in between. The DNA for the CDR3 is TGTGCCAGCCATTCCCATGTGCTTGGCACAGATACGCAGTATTTT. The encoded protein is CASHSHVLGTDTQYF.

This clonotype has at least ten counts. The chain is built from TRBV27 and TRBJ1-6, with unresolved D. The V gene lost 4 bases and the J gene lost 7 bases, with 14 bases spanning the gap. The CDR3 length is 15 residues. The V gene's germline CDR1 is MNHEY and CDR2 SMNVEV (reference sequence). The CDR3 bases are TGTGCCAGCAGTTCCCAGGTGGACGGGAATTCACCCCTCCACTTT. As protein: CASSSQVDGNSPLHF.

This clonotype has ten or more counts. The chain employs TRBV4-1 and TRBJ2-4, with no clear D. The V end was cut by 0 bases, the J end by 7 bases, with 1 base between. This CDR3 is 11 amino acids long. Germline V gene sequence: CDR1 MGHRA, CDR2 YSYEKL. CDR3 sequence: CASSQDNIQYF. CDR3 nucleotide sequence: TGCGCCAGCAGCCAAGATAACATTCAGTACTTC.

This clonotype was seen repeatedly, ten times or more. The DNA of the CDR3 is TGCAGCGTTGATAGAGGCTTATCGGGACAGGACCCGACAGATACGCAGTATTTT. It translates to CSVDRGLSGQDPTDTQYF. This chain connects TRBV29-1 to TRBJ2-3; 8 positions match TRBD1. After removal of 3 bases from V and 3 bases from J, the junction contained 17 bases not matched to a gene. The CDR3 is 18 residues long. Germline CDR1 is SQVTM and CDR2 is ANQGSEA.

Turning to this clonotype: A much larger clone differs from this one at a single base, so this may be a read error. CDR3 region: CASKLAEVYEQYF. Written as DNA, the CDR3 is TGTGCCAGCAAGCTAGCGGAGGTCTACGAGCAGTACTTC. The chain uses TRBV7-2 and TRBJ2-7; 7 bases are shared with TRBD2. CDR1 SGHTA and CDR2 FQGNSA come from the germline V gene. This CDR3 is 13 amino acids long. The junction had 6 bases not matched to a gene; V was cut back by 7 bases and J by 3 bases.

This clonotype showed up just a few times. J is TRBJ1-5 and V is TRBV30, with D unclear. The length of the CDR3 is 13 residues. The ends were cut back, 1 base at V and 4 bases at J, with 8 bases in the middle. Per the germline V gene, CDR1 is GTSNPN and CDR2 is SVGIG (reference sequence). This CDR3 reads CAWSADRNQPQHF. In DNA form, the CDR3 reads TGTGCCTGGAGTGCTGACCGAAATCAGCCCCAGCATTTT.

There are many counts of this clonotype. The chain has TRBV30 and TRBJ1-5; D remains unclear. The V end was cut by 2 bases, the J end by 8 bases, with 16 bases between. The germline gives CDR1 GTSNPN, CDR2 SVGIG (reference sequence). This CDR3 is 14 amino acids long. CDR3 in DNA: TGTGCCTGGAGTCCATATGGGAACGTGGAGCCCCAGCATTTT. This translates into CAWSPYGNVEPQHF.

This clonotype was observed a handful of times. J is TRBJ1-2 and V is TRBV6-5, with D hard to call. The CDR3 is made up of 14 amino acids. Germline-derived CDR1 and CDR2 are MNHEY and SVGAGI. The V end was cut by 7 bases, the J end by 8 bases, with 20 bases between. CDR3 coding DNA: TGTGCCAGCACCCCCGAGAGGGCTCGTTCGGGCTACACCTTC. Its protein product is CASTPERARSGYTF.

This clonotype was recorded a few times. V and J are TRBV28 and TRBJ2-7, with 13 bases aligning to TRBD2. After removal of 6 bases from V and 0 bases from J, the junction contained 8 bases not matched to a gene. The germline CDR1 and CDR2 sequences are MDHEN and SYDVKM. This CDR3 is built from 17 residues. The CDR3 bases are TGTGCCAGCAGCTCGGGGGGACTAGCGGGACGCTCCTACGAGCAGTACTTC. Its translation is CASSSGGLAGRSYEQYF.

J is TRBJ2-7 and V is TRBV29-1; D ambiguous. Germline V gene data show CDR1 as SQVTM and CDR2 as ANQGSEA. V gave up 1 base and J gave up 5 bases, with 12 bases separating them. The CDR3 runs 13 residues. This CDR3 reads CSVEVGFFHEQYF. The CDR3 nucleotides are TGCAGCGTTGAAGTCGGTTTCTTTCACGAGCAGTACTTC.

This clonotype was observed at least ten times. The chain has TRBV4-1 and TRBJ2-1; 7 bases agree with TRBD2. The germline V gene has CDR1 MGHRA and CDR2 YSYEKL. J lost 0 bases, V lost 4 bases, and 3 bases had no gene match. This CDR3 contains 15 residues. The CDR3 is CASSRLAVSYNEQFF. The CDR3 coding sequence is TGCGCCAGCAGCCGCCTAGCGGTCTCCTACAATGAGCAGTTCTTC.

As DNA, the CDR3 is TGTGCCAGCTCACCAGAATTTGGGGGAAACTGGGGCGAAGCTTTCTTT. It encodes CASSPEFGGNWGEAFF. This rearrangement joins TRBV18 to TRBJ1-1; maybe TRBD1 (5 bases). The ends were cut back, 2 bases at V and 8 bases at J, with 21 bases in the middle. The CDR3 has 16 amino acids. Germline loops: CDR1 KGHSH, CDR2 LQKENI.

This clonotype was observed many times. The chain recombines TRBV27 with TRBJ2-1; 13 bases map to TRBD2. The CDR3 sequence is 15 residues long. Germline lookup yields CDR1 MNHEY and CDR2 SMNVEV (reference sequence). The V and J ends lost 5 bases and 9 bases, in that order; junction bases with no gene match: 7. CDR3 DNA: TGTGCCAGCAGTGCCGGACTAGCGGGGGCCACTGAGCAGTTCTTC. Amino acid sequence: CASSAGLAGATEQFF.

This clonotype was found many times. The gene calls are TRBV12-3 or TRBV12-4 and TRBJ2-2; possibly TRBD1 for D (6 bases). The CDR3 extends over 16 amino acids. The ends were cut back, 6 bases at V and 2 bases at J, with 16 bases in the middle. CDR3 in DNA: TGTGCCAGCAGGGGCCCTGGGGGCTTAAACACCGGGGAGCTGTTTTTT. Translated, it gives CASRGPGGLNTGELFF.

This clonotype has ten or more counts. The chain carries TRBV6-6 and TRBJ2-1; 7 bases are shared with TRBD2. Germline CDR1 reads MNHNY; CDR2 reads SVGAGI (reference sequence). The CDR3 length is 16 residues. With 2 bases clipped from V and 8 bases from J, the junction kept 12 bases outside the gene matches. The CDR3 region has the DNA TGTGCCAGCAGTTACGGCGGGGCGGGAGATGGGGATGAGCAGTTCTTC. Translated: CASSYGGAGDGDEQFF.

This clonotype was picked up many times. V and J are TRBV28 and TRBJ2-7, with TRBD2 as a possible D gene (5 bases). Germline V gene lookup returns CDR1 MDHEN and CDR2 SYDVKM. Trimming stripped 5 bases from V and 3 bases from J, with 17 bases between. The CDR3 covers 15 residues. The CDR3 region is CASSTPAGADYEQYF. Here the CDR3 DNA reads TGTGCCAGCAGTACCCCGGCCGGAGCGGACTACGAGCAGTACTTC.

Ten or more counts support this clonotype. The chain carries TRBV10-1 and TRBJ2-5; 9 bases map to TRBD1. The length of the CDR3 is 13 residues. The V gene's germline CDR1 is WNHNN and CDR2 SYGVQD (reference sequence). The V gene end was trimmed by 9 bases and the J gene end by 5 bases; junction bases not matched to a gene: 7. The CDR3: CASTRDREETQYF. The CDR3 DNA follows: TGCGCCAGTACCAGGGACAGGGAGGAGACCCAGTACTTC.

This clonotype was found many times. V is TRBV7-2 and J is TRBJ1-5; TRBD1 matches at 9 bases. Trimming at V came to 5 bases and at J to 7 bases, leaving 9 bases not matched to a gene. CDR1 and CDR2 (germline): SGHTA, FQGNSA. This CDR3 has 15 residues. CDR3 sequence: CASSLTGGASQPQHF. In DNA form, the CDR3 reads TGTGCCAGCAGCCTCACAGGGGGCGCTTCCCAGCCCCAGCATTTT.

This clonotype was counted many times. The V gene is TRBV20-1, the J gene TRBJ2-2; no clear D gene. V lost 1 base to trimming and J lost 4 bases, with 7 bases between them. This CDR3 region has 13 residues. Germline V gives CDR1 DFQATT, CDR2 SNEGSKA (reference sequence). This CDR3 reads CSARVPATGELFF. In nucleotides, the CDR3 is TGCAGTGCTAGAGTACCCGCCACCGGGGAGCTGTTTTTT.